This entry features one TCR beta chain sequence. This specimen belongs to a study of blood T cell repertoires in COVID-19. As for the study in general: Acute and convalescent COVID-19 samples came from the United States, Italy and Spain.

Per the original data handling: Researchers report that nucleated cell counts were estimated from reference gene primer amplification. The table came from immunoSEQ multiplex PCR; TCRdb's copy has only in-frame clones and leaves some out. V, J and clone size are taken as reported in that table, and D and trimming were inferred from the DNA itself. This table has approximately 160,000 clones, about 83% appearing once. Material: peripheral blood. This clonotype was sampled from a man aged 55 to 70 with acute or convalescent COVID-19.

CDR3 in DNA: TGTGCCAGCAGCCTCCGACTAGCGGGGGGTACAGATACGCAGTATTTT. Encoded protein: CASSLRLAGGTDTQYF. The chain links TRBV5-4 to TRBJ2-3; 13 nucleotides line up with TRBD2. CDR3 length: 16 residues. The V gene's germline CDR1 is SGHNT and CDR2 YYREEE (reference sequence). V lost 4 bases to trimming and J lost 3 bases; unmatched junction nucleotides: 5.